The 15 T cell receptor beta chains listed next were all sequenced from one sample in a study of blood T cell repertoires in COVID-19. Only in-frame clones appear in the TCRdb table, and some are missing; sequencing was by immunoSEQ multiplex PCR. The repertoire includes 300,000 to 450,000 clones, about 90% of them detected once, and 3% sits in the top ten. Input material: peripheral blood. Receptor source: a woman aged 25 to 39 with COVID-19, enrolled during active disease.

The rearrangement links TRBV9 to TRBJ1-2; D is perhaps TRBD1 (6 bases). There are 14 residues in the CDR3. The germline CDR1 and CDR2 sequences are SGDLS and YYNGEE. V was trimmed by 6 bases and J by 1 base, leaving 13 bases between them. Here the CDR3 reads CASTPTGYNYGYTF. CDR3 in DNA: TGTGCCAGCACCCCGACAGGATATAACTATGGCTACACCTTC. The full variable domain, rest sourced from reference TRBV9 and TRBJ1-2, is DSGVTQTPKHLITATGQRVTLRCSPRSGDLSVYWYQQSLDQGLQFLIQYYNGEERAKGNILERFSAQQFPDLHSELNLSSLELGDSALYFCASTPTGYNYGYTFGSGTRLTVV.

This clone is a singleton in its sample. J is TRBJ1-1 and V is TRBV7-2, with TRBD1 matching over 10 bases. The CDR3 is 14 residues long. Germline loops: CDR1 SGHTA, CDR2 FQGNSA. Trimming removed 6 bases from V and 6 bases from J; junction bases left unmatched: 7. The CDR3 DNA reads TGTGCCAGCAGTCCCAGGACAGGGGGGGCTGAAGCTTTCTTT. Residues: CASSPRTGGAEAFF.

The V and J genes are TRBV4-2 and TRBJ2-1; 10 nucleotides line up with TRBD2. The CDR3 length is 15 residues. The junction had 4 bases not matched to a gene; V was cut back by 1 base and J by 7 bases. The germline gives CDR1 LGHNA, CDR2 YNFKEQ. CDR3 nucleotide sequence: TGTGCCAGCAGCCAAGGGGTAGCGGGGGGAAATGAGCAGTTCTTC. The encoded protein is CASSQGVAGGNEQFF.

V usage is TRBV5-4 and J usage is TRBJ2-7; maybe TRBD2 (5 bases). This CDR3 spans 15 amino acids. V was trimmed by 0 bases and J by 5 bases, leaving 15 bases between them. The germline CDR1 and CDR2 sequences are SGHNT and YYREEE (reference sequence). The CDR3 region is CASSLGEQEVHEQYF. The CDR3 nucleotides read TGTGCCAGCAGCTTGGGCGAGCAGGAGGTTCACGAGCAGTACTTC. Complete variable domain (other parts from reference TRBV5-4 and TRBJ2-7): ETGVTQSPTHLIKTRGQQVTLRCSSQSGHNTVSWYQQALGQGPQFIFQYYREEENGRGNFPPRFSGLQFPNYSSELNVNALELDDSALYLCASSLGEQEVHEQYFGPGTRLTVT.

This sequence joins TRBV2 and TRBJ2-7; 9 positions match TRBD2. Trimming at V came to 3 bases and at J to 12 bases, leaving 9 bases not matched to a gene. The CDR3 sequence is 13 residues long. Germline V lookup: CDR1 SNHLY, CDR2 FYNNEI. CDR3 coding DNA: TGTGCCAGCAGTGAGGCTAGCGGGGACCTCGGGTACTTC. It codes for CASSEASGDLGYF.

Here the CDR3 DNA reads TGTGCCACCAGTGTTGGGGGGTTCCAAGAGACCCAGTACTTC. Translated: CATSVGGFQETQYF. This sequence joins TRBV24-1 and TRBJ2-5, with a tentative D call TRBD2 (6 bases). This CDR3 has 14 amino acids. Per the germline V gene, CDR1 is KGHDR and CDR2 is SFDVKD. V was clipped by 5 bases and J by 1 base, with 10 bases between them.

The V and J genes are TRBV9 and TRBJ2-1, with a tentative D call TRBD2 (5 bases). The V and J ends lost 3 bases and 0 bases respectively, with 13 bases between them. The CDR3 contains 16 residues. Germline loops: CDR1 SGDLS, CDR2 YYNGEE. CDR3 bases: TGTGCCAGCAGCGGAGGCGTACGGGACTCCTACAATGAGCAGTTCTTC. Protein: CASSGGVRDSYNEQFF.

The chain links TRBV5-1 to TRBJ1-1, with 9 bases aligning to TRBD1. V gave up 0 bases and J gave up 6 bases; unmatched junction bases: 6. The CDR3 extends over 15 amino acids. Germline V CDR1 and CDR2: SGHRS, YFSETQ. In DNA, the CDR3 is TGCGCCAGCAGCTTGGCGCGGGACAGGGTGGCTGAAGCTTTCTTT. Its translation: CASSLARDRVAEAFF.

The chain employs TRBV27 and TRBJ2-5; 7 nucleotides align to TRBD1. The germline CDR1 and CDR2 sequences are MNHEY and SMNVEV (reference sequence). The CDR3 consists of 14 residues. J was trimmed by 4 bases and V by 3 bases; bases with no gene match: 5. This CDR3 reads CASSLNRGLETQYF. For the CDR3, the DNA is TGTGCCAGCAGTTTGAATAGGGGGCTAGAGACCCAGTACTTC.

The chain combines TRBV27 with TRBJ1-6, with D unresolved. V gave up 5 bases and J gave up 9 bases, with 8 bases separating them. The CDR3 has 12 residues. From germline, CDR1 is MNHEY and CDR2 SMNVEV (reference sequence). The CDR3 DNA reads TGTGCCAGCAGTAGTGCCGGTTCACCCCTCCACTTT. It specifies CASSSAGSPLHF.

The V gene is TRBV10-3, the J gene TRBJ1-1; D gene unclear. CDR1 ENHRY and CDR2 SYGVKD come from the germline V gene. Trimming cost V 6 bases and J 1 base, with 12 bases left between them. CDR3 length: 14 amino acids. In nucleotides, the CDR3 is TGTGCCATCAGAACGTGGTCGGGGAACACTGAAGCTTTCTTT. This codes for CAIRTWSGNTEAFF.

The chain combines TRBV11-2 with TRBJ2-1, with 12 bases lining up with TRBD2. Trimming removed 5 bases from V and 3 bases from J; junction bases left unmatched: 8. The CDR3 has 17 residues. Germline values: CDR1 SGHAT, CDR2 FQNNGV. The CDR3: CASSLFWTSGNYNEQFF. The DNA of the CDR3 is TGTGCCAGCAGCCTATTCTGGACTAGCGGGAACTACAATGAGCAGTTCTTC.

In this sample, this clone turned up a few times. V usage is TRBV5-8 and J usage is TRBJ2-1; D possibly corresponds to TRBD1 (6 bases). The germline V and J ends were trimmed by 0 bases and 3 bases, with 7 bases remaining between them. The CDR3 covers 14 residues. Germline CDR1 reads SGHTS; CDR2 reads YDEGEE. The CDR3 DNA follows: TGTGCCAGCAGCTTGGAGGGGGACTACAATGAGCAGTTCTTC. Amino acids: CASSLEGDYNEQFF.

The table lists this clone with a count of one. The chain is built from TRBV4-1 and TRBJ2-7, with D maybe TRBD1 (5 bases). The CDR3 length is 14 residues. Per the germline V gene, CDR1 is MGHRA and CDR2 is YSYEKL. V lost 0 bases and J lost 2, with 8 bases in between. The CDR3 spells CASSQDPGPYEQYF. DNA for the CDR3: TGCGCCAGCAGCCAAGATCCAGGGCCCTACGAGCAGTACTTC.

The rearrangement joins TRBV20-1 to TRBJ2-5; no firm D call. The V gene lost 3 bases and the J gene lost 5 bases, with 22 bases spanning the gap. The CDR3 is 16 amino acids. The germline gives CDR1 DFQATT, CDR2 SNEGSKA (reference sequence). The CDR3 region is CSASSSRPPFSETQYF. CDR3 nucleotide sequence: TGCAGTGCTAGTTCAAGCCGTCCCCCCTTCTCCGAGACCCAGTACTTC.